The entry below gives a single TCR beta chain sequence along with its context. The target antigen is unknown. The record originates from a study of cytomegalovirus exposure and HLA in healthy donors. Study-level points and caveats: Among CMV-associated TCR beta chains, most appeared HLA-restricted in a later analysis. In a later analysis, HLA-C alleles had the fewest associated TCRs, DRB1 alleles the most.

In the PCR, 60 Vbeta and 13 Jbeta primers were used. Assay: immunoSEQ multiplex PCR; the TCRdb copy retains only in-frame clones and omits some. The sample lists 120,000 to 150,000 clones; about 80% were seen once. Trimming shortened V by 3 bases and J by 2 bases, and 7 bases separated the two germline ends. The CDR3 has 13 residues. Germline assignment: CDR1 MNHNS and CDR2 SASEGT. The rearrangement joins TRBV6-1 to TRBJ1-1; tentatively, D is TRBD1 (5 bases). Material: PBMCs. The clonotype comes from a male donor in good health and CMV-seronegative. CDR3 in amino acids: CASSDRENTEAFF. CDR3 in DNA: TGTGCCAGCAGTGACAGGGAAAACACTGAAGCTTTCTTT.